This T cell receptor beta chain was observed in a study of shared clonotypes between healthy human individuals. General study findings and limits: Blood was the only sampled material, and tissue repertoires likely differ.

About this clone itself: What it binds is unknown.

The protocol was immunoSEQ multiplex PCR, while the TCRdb copy is restricted to in-frame clones and leaves out a portion. The sample holds more than 2 million clones, approximately 95% seen once. Trimming pared 0 bases from V and 6 bases from J, leaving 15 bases between. This CDR3 contains 16 residues. Germline values: CDR1 SGDLS, CDR2 YYNGEE. This clonotype originated in a man younger than 35 in good health. The rearrangement uses TRBV9 and TRBJ1-4, with D perhaps TRBD1 (5 bases). The source material was naive CD4+ T cells sorted from blood. Subset in this sample: CD45RA+ positively selected. As DNA, the CDR3 is TGTGCCAGCAGCGTAGCTTCTGGAGGGGAAGATGAAAAACTGTTTTTT. Translating it yields CASSVASGGEDEKLFF.